The 30 T cell receptor beta chains given below trace back to one sample, sequenced in a study of CD8 T cells in Susac syndrome. Random hexamers were used to reverse transcribe an amount of roughly 0.45 to 1 ug RNA. MiXCR was run by TCRdb on the immunoSEQ multiplex PCR reads, yielding one entry per CDR3 protein. The sample carries 100,000 to 150,000 distinct CDR3 sequences, around 94% recorded once. The sample consisted of CD4+ T cells from PBMCs. The source is a human donor in good health.

This sequence joins TRBV5-4 and TRBJ2-1, with a possible D match to TRBD2 (6 bases). Trimming removed 1 base at V and 3 bases at J, with 11 bases between. The V gene's germline CDR1 is SGHNT and CDR2 YYREEE (reference sequence). This CDR3 is 15 amino acids long. CDR3 in DNA: TGTGCCAGCAGCTTGCAGGAGCGGGTCTACAATGAGCAGTTCTTC. Encoded protein: CASSLQERVYNEQFF.

The gene calls are TRBV7-2 and TRBJ2-7, with a possible D match to TRBD1 (5 bases). The length of the CDR3 is 17 residues. Germline assignment: CDR1 SGHTA and CDR2 FQGNSA. The germline V and J ends were trimmed by 1 base and 1 base, with 17 bases remaining between them. Written as DNA, the CDR3 is TGTGCCAGCAGCTTAGAGGGGCTAGGGCCGGAGTCCTACGAGCAGTACTTC. It encodes CASSLEGLGPESYEQYF.

The J gene is TRBJ2-3, the V gene TRBV5-5; 7 positions agree with TRBD1. The germline gives CDR1 SGHKS, CDR2 YYEKEE (reference sequence). CDR3 length: 14 residues. The trim removed 2 bases at V and 1 base at J, leaving 1 base unmatched. CDR3: CASSFTGGTDTQYF. CDR3 coding DNA: TGTGCCAGCAGCTTCACAGGGGGCACAGATACGCAGTATTTT.

The chain combines TRBV6-2 or TRBV6-3 with TRBJ2-5, with TRBD2 matching over 9 bases. Germline loops: CDR1 MNHEY, CDR2 SVGEGT. There are 14 residues in the CDR3. With 5 bases clipped from V and 4 bases from J, the junction kept 5 bases outside the gene matches. The CDR3 nucleotides read TGTGCCAGCAGTCGTAGCGGGAGTTCAGAGACCCAGTACTTC. This translates into CASSRSGSSETQYF.

As concerns this clonotype: Relative to the germline gene, one junction end is altered; a read error may explain this. The rearrangement uses TRBV7-7 and TRBJ2-2; 8 bases fit TRBD2. The CDR3 contains 16 residues. CDR1 is SSHAT, CDR2 FNYEAQ, per germline (reference sequence). The CDR3 DNA follows: TGTGCTAGCAGCTCCACAGCGGGAGAGGTCACCGGGGAGCTGTTTTTT. Translating it yields CASSSTAGEVTGELFF.

The chain is built from TRBV2 and TRBJ2-5; no firm D call. The CDR3 has 15 amino acids. Per the germline V gene, CDR1 is SNHLY and CDR2 is FYNNEI. The V gene lost 4 bases and the J gene lost 7 bases, with 19 bases spanning the gap. CDR3 DNA sequence: TGTGCCAGCAGTGTGGAGACACCACCTGAAGGGACCCAGTACTTC. Translating gives CASSVETPPEGTQYF.

A few counts support this clonotype. This rearrangement joins TRBV6-1 to TRBJ2-7, with D possibly TRBD1 on 5 matching bases. Trimming stripped 5 bases from V and 2 bases from J, with 10 bases between. The CDR3 spans 13 residues. Looked up from germline, CDR1 is MNHNS and CDR2 is SASEGT. CDR3 DNA: TGTGCCAGCAGTAGAGACAGCCCCTACGAGCAGTACTTC. It translates to CASSRDSPYEQYF.

This clonotype appeared a single time. The V and J genes are TRBV11-3 and TRBJ2-7; 11 bases map to TRBD2. V was pared by 2 bases and J by 7 bases, with 7 bases of the junction left unmatched. The CDR3 sequence is 15 residues long. Germline CDR1 and CDR2: SGHNT and YENEEA. CDR3 DNA sequence: TGTGCCAGCAGCTTAAGTCTAGCGGGAGGCGGGGAGCAGTACTTC. Protein: CASSLSLAGGGEQYF.

This clonotype has more than one count but fewer than ten. The genes are TRBV6-2 or TRBV6-3 and TRBJ1-2, with no clear D. CDR1 and CDR2 from the germline V gene are MNHEY and SVGEGT. V lost 5 bases to trimming and J lost 2 bases, with 6 bases between them. The CDR3 consists of 12 residues. CDR3 DNA sequence: TGTGCCAGCAGTCAACAGAACTATGGCTACACCTTC. Translating it yields CASSQQNYGYTF.

The genes are TRBV15 and TRBJ2-1; 7 bases match TRBD2. Per germline, CDR1 LNHNV and CDR2 YYDKDF (reference sequence). The J segment lost 4 bases and the V segment lost 1 base, leaving 4 bases of the junction unmatched. This CDR3 has 15 amino acids. CDR3 protein: CATSRGLAEYNEQFF. Here the CDR3 DNA reads TGTGCCACCAGCAGAGGGCTAGCGGAATACAATGAGCAGTTCTTC.

V is TRBV20-1 and J is TRBJ1-1; D uncertain. V lost 5 bases and J 0 bases, leaving 10 bases between the germline ends. The germline CDR1 and CDR2 sequences are DFQATT and SNEGSKA (reference sequence). CDR3 size: 13 residues. In nucleotides, the CDR3 is TGCAGTGCTGGACGGAATATGAACACTGAAGCTTTCTTT. Amino acid sequence: CSAGRNMNTEAFF.

This clonotype was counted a single time. This chain uses TRBV20-1 with TRBJ1-1; D is unclear. Per germline, CDR1 DFQATT and CDR2 SNEGSKA (reference sequence). This CDR3 contains 14 residues. V dropped 3 bases and J dropped 3 bases, with 14 bases sitting between them. CDR3 in amino acids: CSASSGRRDTEAFF. DNA of the CDR3: TGCAGTGCTAGTTCAGGTCGAAGGGACACTGAAGCTTTCTTT.

The V gene is TRBV6-5, the J gene TRBJ2-5; 8 positions match TRBD1. The CDR3 spans 15 residues. Germline loops: CDR1 MNHEY, CDR2 SVGAGI. J was trimmed by 5 bases and V by 4 bases; bases with no gene match: 9. The CDR3 loop is CASSSRQGAHETQYF. The DNA of the CDR3 is TGTGCCAGCAGTTCCAGGCAGGGGGCGCACGAGACCCAGTACTTC.

The chain recombines TRBV5-1 with TRBJ1-1; 8 bases are a match to TRBD1. CDR3 length equals 15 residues. Germline V gene data show CDR1 as SGHRS and CDR2 as YFSETQ. The trim removed 0 bases at V and 1 base at J, leaving 2 bases unmatched. The CDR3 here is CASSLATGGNTEAFF. As DNA, the CDR3 is TGCGCCAGCAGCTTGGCTACAGGGGGGAACACTGAAGCTTTCTTT.

The V call is TRBV29-1, the J call TRBJ2-5; TRBD2 agrees at 9 bases. V was clipped by 3 bases and J by 2 bases; unmatched bases: 7. Germline assignment: CDR1 SQVTM and CDR2 ANQGSEA. CDR3 length: 15 residues. The CDR3 reads CSVETPSGTQETQYF. The CDR3 DNA is TGCAGCGTTGAGACCCCTAGCGGGACTCAAGAGACCCAGTACTTC. Using reference TRBV29-1 and TRBJ2-5 for the parts outside the CDR3, the full variable domain is SAVISQKPSRDICQRGTSLTIQCQVDSQVTMMFWYRQQPGQSLTLIATANQGSEATYESGFVIDKFPISRPNLTFSTLTVSNMSPEDSSIYLCSVETPSGTQETQYFGPGTRLLVL.

Comments on this clonotype: The junction does not match germline at one end; this may be a read error. J is TRBJ1-1 and V is TRBV7-9, with a tentative D call TRBD1 (6 bases). This CDR3 region has 12 residues. The germline CDR1 and CDR2 sequences are SEHNR and FQNEAQ (reference sequence). CDR3 in amino acids: CASSLGGRQASF. The CDR3 DNA is TGTGCCAGCAGCTTAGGGGGGCGACAGGCCTCCTTT. Together with reference TRBV7-9 and TRBJ1-1, the CDR3 gives the full variable domain: DTGVSQNPRHKITKRGQNVTFRCDPISEHNRLYWYRQTLGQGPEFLTYFQNEAQLEKSRLLSDRFSAERPKGSFSTLEIQRTEQGDSAMYLCASSLGGRQASFGQGTRLTVV.

CDR3 loop: CASTPLRGLNEQFF. CDR3 DNA: TGCGCCAGCACCCCTTTACGGGGGCTCAATGAGCAGTTCTTC. The J gene is TRBJ2-1, the V gene TRBV5-1; D is perhaps TRBD1 or TRBD2 (6 bases each). Looked up from germline, CDR1 is SGHRS and CDR2 is YFSETQ. Trimming cost V 6 bases and J 6 bases, with 16 bases left between them. This CDR3 is 14 amino acids long.

The chain has TRBV12-3 or TRBV12-4 and TRBJ2-5, with 14 bases that match TRBD2. The CDR3 is made up of 18 amino acids. V was clipped by 4 bases and J by 1 base; unmatched bases: 8. CDR3 loop: CASSSGLAGGGVQETQYF. In nucleotides, the CDR3 is TGTGCCAGCAGTTCTGGACTAGCGGGAGGAGGGGTCCAAGAGACCCAGTACTTC.

This clonotype was seen once. This rearrangement joins TRBV19 to TRBJ1-1; tentatively, D is TRBD1 (6 bases). In germline, CDR1 is LNHDA, CDR2 SQIVND (reference sequence). V was shortened by 6 bases and J by 6 bases, with 20 bases between the two germline ends. The CDR3 covers 15 residues. CDR3 sequence reads: CASSPRTVPTPEAFF. The CDR3 DNA reads as TGTGCCAGTAGCCCCCGGACAGTGCCGACCCCTGAAGCTTTCTTT. The full variable domain, rest sourced from reference TRBV19 and TRBJ1-1, is DGGITQSPKYLFRKEGQNVTLSCEQNLNHDAMYWYRQDPGQGLRLIYYSQIVNDFQKGDIAEGYSVSREKKESFPLTVTSAQKNPTAFYLCASSPRTVPTPEAFFGQGTRLTVV.

This chain links TRBV12-3 or TRBV12-4 with TRBJ2-1; D is possibly TRBD2 (6 bases). V gave up 7 bases and J gave up 5 bases, with 9 bases separating them. CDR3 length equals 12 residues. DNA of the CDR3: TGTGCCAGCACTCGGGAGAACAATGAGCAGTTCTTC. It translates to CASTRENNEQFF.

J is TRBJ2-3 and V is TRBV4-3; D gene unclear. Germline V gene lookup returns CDR1 LGHNA and CDR2 YSLEER. The CDR3 is 14 amino acids. Trimming cost V 0 bases and J 9 bases, with 13 bases left between them. This CDR3 is CASSQDRWGKTQYF. As DNA, the CDR3 is TGCGCCAGCAGCCAAGATAGGTGGGGTAAAACGCAGTATTTT.

As for this clonotype: Compared with germline, one end of the junction differs, possibly owing to a read error. The V call is TRBV19, the J call TRBJ2-1; TRBD2 matches 11 bases. Germline V gene data show CDR1 as LNHDA and CDR2 as SQIVND (reference sequence). There are 13 residues in the CDR3. CDR3 DNA: TGTGCCAGTAGAATAGCGGGAGGGAGTGAGCAGTTCTTC. This gives the protein CASRIAGGSEQFF.

The table lists this clonotype with a few counts. This sequence joins TRBV4-1 and TRBJ1-1; D remains unclear. The V and J ends lost 0 bases and 11 bases respectively, with 10 bases between them. Germline values: CDR1 MGHRA, CDR2 YSYEKL. The CDR3 extends over 12 amino acids. The CDR3 nucleotides are TGCGCCAGCAGCCAAGAGAGTGTGGGGGCTTTCTTT. This encodes CASSQESVGAFF.

This chain joins TRBV7-9 and TRBJ2-7, with 7 bases aligning to TRBD1. In germline, CDR1 is SEHNR, CDR2 FQNEAQ (reference sequence). The CDR3 extends over 13 amino acids. V shed 4 bases, J shed 5 bases, and the junction held 5 bases outside the gene matches. CDR3: CASSWRQGNEQYF. In DNA form, the CDR3 reads TGTGCCAGCAGCTGGCGACAGGGAAACGAGCAGTACTTC. Together with reference TRBV7-9 and TRBJ2-7, the CDR3 gives the full variable domain: DTGVSQNPRHKITKRGQNVTFRCDPISEHNRLYWYRQTLGQGPEFLTYFQNEAQLEKSRLLSDRFSAERPKGSFSTLEIQRTEQGDSAMYLCASSWRQGNEQYFGPGTRLTVT.

The genes are TRBV9 and TRBJ1-1; no clear D gene. Looked up from germline, CDR1 is SGDLS and CDR2 is YYNGEE. With 3 bases removed from V and 1 base from J, the gap between germline ends came to 16 bases. The CDR3 sequence is 16 residues long. In nucleotides, the CDR3 is TGTGCCAGCAGCGCTGGCTCCACCCGAGGGAACACTGAAGCTTTCTTT. Its protein product is CASSAGSTRGNTEAFF. Combining the CDR3 with reference TRBV9 and TRBJ1-1 gives the whole variable domain DSGVTQTPKHLITATGQRVTLRCSPRSGDLSVYWYQQSLDQGLQFLIQYYNGEERAKGNILERFSAQQFPDLHSELNLSSLELGDSALYFCASSAGSTRGNTEAFFGQGTRLTVV.

V gene TRBV2 combines with J gene TRBJ2-1; D tentatively fits TRBD1 or TRBD2 (5 bases each). The CDR3 is 13 residues long. Trimming removed 5 bases at V and 9 bases at J, with 14 bases between. Germline V gene data show CDR1 as SNHLY and CDR2 as FYNNEI. Written as DNA, the CDR3 is TGTGCCAGCAGTTCCGGGGCCGGGATTGAGCAGTTCTTC. It translates to CASSSGAGIEQFF.

This chain joins TRBV2 and TRBJ1-2; D unresolved. The germline CDR1 and CDR2 sequences are SNHLY and FYNNEI. The V end was cut by 6 bases, the J end by 6 bases, with 11 bases between. This CDR3 comprises 12 residues. The CDR3 nucleotides are TGTGCCAGCAGATCCCCAGCCCATGGCTACACCTTC. Its translation is CASRSPAHGYTF.

The V and J genes are TRBV4-2 and TRBJ1-2; 7 bases map to TRBD1. This CDR3 comprises 17 residues. J gave up 4 bases and V 0 bases, and 11 bases lay outside the gene matches. Germline values: CDR1 LGHNA, CDR2 YNFKEQ. The CDR3 here is CASSQDLGRGVGYGYTF. CDR3 bases: TGTGCCAGCAGCCAAGATCTGGGCAGGGGGGTTGGCTATGGCTACACCTTC.

This chain links TRBV12-3 or TRBV12-4 with TRBJ2-7, with D hard to call. The CDR3 is made up of 15 amino acids. V dropped 2 bases and J dropped 1 base, with 12 bases sitting between them. CDR3 in amino acids: CASSLFGGLSYEQYF. DNA for the CDR3: TGTGCCAGCAGTTTATTTGGCGGCCTTTCCTACGAGCAGTACTTC.

The rearrangement links TRBV20-1 to TRBJ1-4, with D unresolved. CDR1 is DFQATT and CDR2 is SNEGSKA in the germline V gene (reference sequence). Trimming took 3 bases from V and 0 from J, leaving 5 bases between them. CDR3 length: 13 residues. The CDR3 spells CSAREATNEKLFF. The CDR3 DNA sequence: TGCAGTGCTAGGGAGGCAACTAATGAAAAACTGTTTTTT.